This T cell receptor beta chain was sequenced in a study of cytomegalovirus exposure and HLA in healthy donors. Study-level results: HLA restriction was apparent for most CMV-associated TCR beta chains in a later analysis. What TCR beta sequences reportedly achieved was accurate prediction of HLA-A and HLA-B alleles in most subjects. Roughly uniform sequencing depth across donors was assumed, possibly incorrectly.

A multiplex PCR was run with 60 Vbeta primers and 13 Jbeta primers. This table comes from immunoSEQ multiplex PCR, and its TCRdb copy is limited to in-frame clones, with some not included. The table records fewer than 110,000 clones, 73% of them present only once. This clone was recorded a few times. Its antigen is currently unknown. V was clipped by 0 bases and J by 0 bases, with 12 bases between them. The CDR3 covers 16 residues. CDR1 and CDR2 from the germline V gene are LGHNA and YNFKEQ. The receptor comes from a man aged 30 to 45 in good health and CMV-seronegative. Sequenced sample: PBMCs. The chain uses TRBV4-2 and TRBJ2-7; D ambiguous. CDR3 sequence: CASSQENVQVSYEQYF. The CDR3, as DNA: TGTGCCAGCAGCCAAGAAAACGTCCAGGTCTCCTACGAGCAGTACTTC.